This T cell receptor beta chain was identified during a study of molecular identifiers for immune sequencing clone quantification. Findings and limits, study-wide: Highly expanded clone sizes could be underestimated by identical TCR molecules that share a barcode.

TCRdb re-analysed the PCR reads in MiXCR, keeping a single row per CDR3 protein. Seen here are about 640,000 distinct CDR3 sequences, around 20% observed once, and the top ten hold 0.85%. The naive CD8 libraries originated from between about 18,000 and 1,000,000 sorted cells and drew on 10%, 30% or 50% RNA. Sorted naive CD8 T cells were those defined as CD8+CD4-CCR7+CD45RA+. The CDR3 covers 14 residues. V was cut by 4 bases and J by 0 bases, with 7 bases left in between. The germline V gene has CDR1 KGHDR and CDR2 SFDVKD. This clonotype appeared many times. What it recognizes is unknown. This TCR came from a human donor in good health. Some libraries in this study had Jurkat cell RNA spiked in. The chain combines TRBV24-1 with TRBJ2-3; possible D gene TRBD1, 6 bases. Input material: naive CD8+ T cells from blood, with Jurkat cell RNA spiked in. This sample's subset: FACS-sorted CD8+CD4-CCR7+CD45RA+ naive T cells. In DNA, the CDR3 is TGTGCCACCAGTGACAGGGGTAGCACAGATACGCAGTATTTT. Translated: CATSDRGSTDTQYF.